Detailed here is one T cell receptor (beta chain). The PCR had 60 Vbeta and 13 Jbeta primers. The assay was immunoSEQ multiplex PCR, and TCRdb's table has in-frame clones only and misses some. The repertoire holds around 130,000 clones, approximately 68% seen once, with roughly 1.6% in the top ten. This entry comes from a study of cytomegalovirus exposure and HLA in healthy donors. Background on the study: When 300 to 500 donors were genotyped, roughly 80% of them were found to fall in the Caucasian-associated ancestry cluster.

Trimming cost V 10 bases and J 0 bases, with 13 bases left between them. The CDR3 extends over 15 amino acids. Germline loops: CDR1 SNHLY, CDR2 FYNNEI. Sequenced material: PBMCs. This clonotype was obtained from a man aged 30-40 years in good health and CMV-seropositive. The V call is TRBV2, the J call TRBJ2-6, with D possibly matching TRBD1 (6 bases). CDR3 nucleotide sequence: TGTGCCACCAGGAGAGGGGGCTCTGGGGCCAACGTCCTGACTTTC. Translated: CATRRGGSGANVLTF.